These 27 T cell receptor beta chains came from one sample sequenced in a study of STAT5B mutations in CD4+ large granular lymphocyte leukemia. Profiling relied on immunoSEQ multiplex PCR, and the TCRdb table lists in-frame clones only, not all of them. The table shows roughly 41,000 clones, with 75% to 85% occurring only once. Sequenced: CD4+ T cells from blood buffy coats. The receptors here all came from a human donor in good health.

The chain uses TRBV27 and TRBJ2-1, with 7 bases lining up with TRBD1. The CDR3 extends over 16 amino acids. V lost 1 base and J lost 4; bases outside the gene matches: 7. Germline CDR1 MNHEY, CDR2 SMNVEV (reference sequence). The DNA for the CDR3 is TGTGCCAGCAGTTTATACCCGGGGACAGTTTACAATGAGCAGTTCTTC. This translates into CASSLYPGTVYNEQFF.

V and J are TRBV7-2 and TRBJ1-1, with TRBD1 identical over 9 bases. From germline, CDR1 is SGHTA and CDR2 FQGNSA. The ends lost 4 bases at V and 3 bases at J; junction bases unmatched: 6. The CDR3 totals 15 residues. The CDR3 loop is CASSSGTGRDTEAFF. CDR3 coding DNA: TGTGCCAGCAGCTCGGGGACAGGGAGGGACACTGAAGCTTTCTTT.

The chain employs TRBV6-5 and TRBJ1-1, with D hard to call. Germline CDR1 is MNHEY and CDR2 is SVGAGI. V lost 0 bases to trimming and J lost 1 base, with 6 bases between them. The CDR3 covers 14 residues. This CDR3 is CASSYSIRNTEAFF. The DNA of the CDR3 is TGTGCCAGCAGTTACTCGATACGGAACACTGAAGCTTTCTTT.

The chain joins TRBV5-8 to TRBJ1-5; 8 bases are a match to TRBD1. The CDR3 consists of 15 residues. Germline values: CDR1 SGHTS, CDR2 YDEGEE. The V and J ends lost 0 bases and 2 bases, in that order; junction bases with no gene match: 1. As DNA, the CDR3 is TGTGCCAGCAGCTTGGCAGGGGGCCGCAATCAGCCCCAGCATTTT. It codes for CASSLAGGRNQPQHF.

The V gene is TRBV6-1, the J gene TRBJ2-7, with D possibly TRBD2 on 6 matching bases. The CDR3 runs 14 residues. Germline V gene lookup returns CDR1 MNHNS and CDR2 SASEGT. V was pared by 6 bases and J by 3 bases, with 15 bases between. CDR3 sequence: CASRDTGGLYEQYF. CDR3 nucleotides: TGTGCCAGCAGGGACACCGGAGGGCTCTACGAGCAGTACTTC.

Worth noting for this clone: One junction end does not reproduce the germline sequence, and a read error may be involved. Other nucleotide sequences in the sample specify the same CDR3. The chain has TRBV10-3 and TRBJ2-1; 13 positions match TRBD2. The CDR3 covers 17 residues. CDR1 and CDR2 (germline): ENHRY, SYGVKD. The CDR3 bases are TGTGCCATCAGTGATGGGACTAGCGGGGATAACCTCAATGTGCAGTTCTTC. The encoded protein is CAISDGTSGDNLNVQFF.

This clone was observed a few times. This sequence joins TRBV7-9 and TRBJ1-4, with unresolved D. The CDR3 spans 13 residues. V lost 1 base to trimming and J lost 8 bases, with 8 bases between them. Germline lookup yields CDR1 SEHNR and CDR2 FQNEAQ (reference sequence). Here the CDR3 DNA reads TGTGCCAGCAGCTTAGGATCCACGGAAAAACTGTTTTTT. Translating gives CASSLGSTEKLFF.

The chain is built from TRBV6-1 and TRBJ2-5; D perhaps matches TRBD1 (5 bases). CDR1 is MNHNS, CDR2 SASEGT, per germline. This CDR3 has 15 residues. With 6 bases removed from V and 1 base from J, the gap between germline ends came to 15 bases. Here the CDR3 reads CASRLTGAVQETQYF. Here the CDR3 DNA reads TGTGCCAGCAGACTAACTGGGGCGGTCCAAGAGACCCAGTACTTC.

The gene calls are TRBV27 and TRBJ2-2; D gene uncertain. V dropped 2 bases and J dropped 4 bases, with 11 bases sitting between them. CDR1 MNHEY and CDR2 SMNVEV come from the germline V gene (reference sequence). The CDR3 totals 15 residues. The CDR3, as DNA: TGTGCCAGCAGTTTAATGTCGGGCCTCACCGGGGAGCTGTTTTTT. This gives the protein CASSLMSGLTGELFF.

This clone has more than one count but fewer than ten. The chain recombines TRBV18 with TRBJ1-6; D unclear. The germline V and J ends were trimmed by 2 bases and 8 bases, with 4 bases remaining between them. Germline CDR1 is KGHSH and CDR2 is LQKENI. The CDR3 spans 12 residues. The CDR3 region has the DNA TGTGCCAGCTCACCAGCGGATTCACCCCTCCACTTT. Protein: CASSPADSPLHF.

This clone turned up a few times. The chain couples TRBV7-2 to TRBJ1-6; 8 nucleotides line up with TRBD1. V shed 6 bases and J 7 bases; nucleotides not matched to a gene: 11. The CDR3 is 16 residues long. The germline V gene encodes CDR1 SGHTA and CDR2 FQGNSA. DNA of the CDR3: TGTGCCAGCAGTTTCATCGGACAGGGCTTGAATTCACCCCTCCACTTT. It codes for CASSFIGQGLNSPLHF.

The chain is built from TRBV5-1 and TRBJ2-7, with D perhaps TRBD2 (6 bases). V was clipped by 1 base and J by 3 bases, with 8 bases between them. Germline V CDR1 and CDR2: SGHRS, YFSETQ. The CDR3 has 13 residues. For the CDR3, the DNA is TGCGCCAGCAGCTTGTTGACTAGCTACGAGCAGTACTTC. Its translation is CASSLLTSYEQYF.

The V and J genes are TRBV5-1 and TRBJ1-1, with D tentatively TRBD1 (6 bases). With 0 bases removed from V and 4 bases from J, the gap between germline ends came to 10 bases. The CDR3 has 14 amino acids. Per the germline V gene, CDR1 is SGHRS and CDR2 is YFSETQ. The CDR3 region has the DNA TGCGCCAGCAGCTTGGTTCAGGGGCCCACTGAAGCTTTCTTT. This gives the protein CASSLVQGPTEAFF. The full variable domain, its missing parts supplied by reference TRBV5-1 and TRBJ1-1, is KAGVTQTPRYLIKTRGQQVTLSCSPISGHRSVSWYQQTPGQGLQFLFEYFSETQRNKGNFPGRFSGRQFSNSRSEMNVSTLELGDSALYLCASSLVQGPTEAFFGQGTRLTVV.

This clone showed up just once. The chain couples TRBV6-1 to TRBJ2-7, with a weak D call TRBD1 (5 bases). Germline CDR1 MNHNS, CDR2 SASEGT. V lost 7 bases, J lost 0 bases, and 10 bases lay in between. This CDR3 comprises 13 residues. The CDR3 bases are TGTGCCAGCATAAGGGGTTCCTCCTACGAGCAGTACTTC. Its translation is CASIRGSSYEQYF.

V gene TRBV30 combines with J gene TRBJ2-7; TRBD2 matches 12 bases. This CDR3 contains 14 residues. With 1 base clipped from V and 6 bases from J, the junction kept 4 bases outside the gene matches. Germline lookup yields CDR1 GTSNPN and CDR2 SVGIG (reference sequence). The DNA of the CDR3 is TGTGCCTGGAGTGGACTAGCGGGAGCCTCCGAGCAGTACTTC. It encodes CAWSGLAGASEQYF.

CDR3 DNA sequence: TGCAGCGTTGCCTCTAACAGGGCTGGGGCCAACGTCCTGACTTTC. This codes for CSVASNRAGANVLTF. This chain joins TRBV29-1 and TRBJ2-6; D possibly corresponds to TRBD1 (6 bases). The germline CDR1 and CDR2 sequences are SQVTM and ANQGSEA. V gave up 4 bases and J gave up 2 bases, with 12 bases separating them. The CDR3 has 15 residues.

In this sample, this clone turned up a few times. V gene TRBV10-1 combines with J gene TRBJ2-7; unclear D gene. CDR1 is WNHNN and CDR2 is SYGVQD in the germline V gene (reference sequence). V was pared by 2 bases and J by 1 base, with 12 bases between. CDR3 length: 15 residues. This CDR3 reads CASSENLRSSYEQYF. The CDR3 bases are TGCGCCAGCAGTGAGAATTTAAGGTCATCCTACGAGCAGTACTTC.

The V call is TRBV7-9, the J call TRBJ2-7; a weak D match, TRBD2 (6 bases). Looked up from germline, CDR1 is SEHNR and CDR2 is FQNEAQ (reference sequence). Trimming shortened V by 5 bases and J by 6 bases, and 11 bases separated the two germline ends. The CDR3 runs to 12 residues. The CDR3 here is CASSQTSFEQYF. In nucleotides, the CDR3 is TGTGCCAGCAGCCAGACTAGTTTCGAGCAGTACTTC.

The chain has TRBV27 and TRBJ2-7; D remains ambiguous. CDR1 and CDR2 (germline): MNHEY, SMNVEV (reference sequence). V was cut by 3 bases and J by 2 bases, with 14 bases left in between. The CDR3 spans 15 residues. The CDR3 sequence: CASSFPGPRTYEQYF. In DNA, the CDR3 is TGTGCCAGCAGTTTTCCTGGTCCTCGGACCTACGAGCAGTACTTC.

This chain uses TRBV7-6 with TRBJ2-7, with no clear D. This CDR3 region has 15 residues. Trimming cost V 1 base and J 0 bases, with 10 bases left between them. Germline V lookup: CDR1 SGHVS, CDR2 FNYEAQ. CDR3 protein: CASSLEASASYEQYF. DNA for the CDR3: TGTGCCAGCAGCTTAGAGGCGAGTGCCTCCTACGAGCAGTACTTC.

This clone was counted only a few times. The sample has other DNA sequences that encode this CDR3 too. The chain is built from TRBV5-1 and TRBJ2-5; 14 bases are shared with TRBD2. The germline V gene has CDR1 SGHRS and CDR2 YFSETQ. The J segment lost 7 bases and the V segment lost 4 bases, leaving 9 bases of the junction unmatched. The CDR3 covers 16 residues. Here the CDR3 reads CASSPGTSGSHGTQYF. Here the CDR3 DNA reads TGCGCCAGCAGCCCCGGGACTAGCGGGAGTCACGGGACCCAGTACTTC.

This clone was detected a few times. This sequence joins TRBV18 and TRBJ2-1; TRBD1 agrees at 10 bases. Unmatched junction bases numbered 8, after V lost 3 bases and J lost 15 bases. Germline V gene sequence: CDR1 KGHSH, CDR2 LQKENI. There are 13 residues in the CDR3. The CDR3 spells CASSPPGQGTTFF. CDR3 sequence (DNA): TGTGCCAGCTCACCCCCGGGACAGGGGACAACGTTCTTC.

V is TRBV18 and J is TRBJ1-4; 9 bases map to TRBD1. The CDR3 totals 16 residues. The germline V gene encodes CDR1 KGHSH and CDR2 LQKENI. Losses at the gene ends were 3 bases for V and 7 bases for J; bases not matched to a gene: 9. In DNA, the CDR3 is TGTGCCAGCTCACCTTTCGAGACAGGGGGTTCTGAAAAACTGTTTTTT. It yields the protein CASSPFETGGSEKLFF.

This clone was counted only a few times. The chain recombines TRBV4-1 with TRBJ1-6, with D perhaps TRBD1 (6 bases). The CDR3 runs to 15 residues. The V end lost 0 bases, the J end lost 11 bases, and 14 bases lay between the germline ends. CDR1 MGHRA and CDR2 YSYEKL come from the germline V gene. CDR3 loop: CASSQESRGLAPLHF. The CDR3 DNA is TGCGCCAGCAGCCAAGAGTCCAGGGGCTTGGCACCCCTCCACTTT.

The chain links TRBV18 to TRBJ2-3; D might be TRBD2 (6 bases). Germline V lookup: CDR1 KGHSH, CDR2 LQKENI. The V end lost 3 bases, the J end lost 2 bases, and 12 bases lay between the germline ends. The CDR3 spans 15 residues. CDR3 coding DNA: TGTGCCAGCTCACCCGTCGGGGGTATCACAGATACGCAGTATTTT. It translates to CASSPVGGITDTQYF.

J is TRBJ1-3 and V is TRBV6-5; D not resolved. V gave up 5 bases and J gave up 2 bases, with 13 bases separating them. The CDR3 spans 15 residues. The germline V gene has CDR1 MNHEY and CDR2 SVGAGI. CDR3 sequence (DNA): TGTGCCAGCAGTGTCGGGCTACCCACTGGAAACACCATATATTTT. It encodes CASSVGLPTGNTIYF.

This sequence joins TRBV7-9 and TRBJ1-2; no definite D call. Germline CDR1 reads SEHNR; CDR2 reads FQNEAQ (reference sequence). Trimming stripped 4 bases from V and 4 bases from J, with 4 bases between. The CDR3 length is 11 residues. Here the CDR3 reads CASSSPYGYTF. The CDR3 region has the DNA TGTGCCAGCAGCTCCCCCTATGGCTACACCTTC.